The clone carrying this T cell receptor beta chain was counted many times. Its antigen is as yet unknown. From the 5' RACE reads, TCRdb called clonotypes with MiXCR, one entry per CDR3 protein. This repertoire shows tens of thousands of distinct CDR3 sequences, about 10% found once; its top ten account for around 8%. This entry comes from a study of early T cells in non-severe SARS-CoV-2 infection. Study-wide points: VDJdb-based annotation leaned toward anti-spike CD8 responses and missed private and CD4 specificities.

The sequenced sample was whole blood, obtained at baseline. The origin of this receptor is an adult who was a healthcare worker with PCR-confirmed SARS-CoV-2 infection or an uninfected control (not recorded which).

CDR3 in amino acids: CASSSRPGSGISYEQYF. The CDR3 DNA reads as TGTGCCAGCAGCTCCCGCCCGGGTAGCGGGATATCCTACGAGCAGTACTTC. This chain connects TRBV28 to TRBJ2-7; TRBD2 matches at 8 bases. The CDR3 runs to 17 residues. The germline gives CDR1 MDHEN, CDR2 SYDVKM. The trim removed 6 bases at V and 1 base at J, leaving 14 bases unmatched.